These T cell receptor beta chains were read from a single sample in a study of beta chain features in type 1 diabetes. Libraries were prepared by immunoSEQ multiplex PCR; TCRdb keeps only in-frame clonotypes and omits some of them. The repertoire consists of about 700,000 clones, with roughly 13% occurring once and the leading ten covering about 0.02%. Sequenced: naive CD4+ T cells from blood. These receptor sequences come from a man between 18 and 29 years old with type 1 diabetes. Both conserved end residues are part of each CDR3. A D gene is named only where the DNA matches it firmly.

d_gene	v_gene	j_gene	CDR3aa
NA	TRBV28	TRBJ2-7	CASSLGYEQYF
NA	TRBV5-1	TRBJ2-5	CASSSTGQETQYF
TRBD2	TRBV30	TRBJ2-5	CAWRSGGGFTQYF
TRBD1	TRBV5-1	TRBJ1-1	CASSSGQQNTEAFF
NA	TRBV5-6	TRBJ2-1	CASSFTDEQFF
NA	TRBV4-1	TRBJ2-2	CASSQGAKRRNTGELFF
NA	TRBV20-1	TRBJ1-1	CSAPTRNEAFF
TRBD1	TRBV7-2	TRBJ1-1	CASSRTGVNTEAFF
NA	TRBV9	TRBJ2-3	CASSVVSGSTDTQYF
TRBD2	TRBV4-1	TRBJ2-7	CASSQARGAIYEQYF
TRBD2	TRBV5-1	TRBJ2-1	CASSLGPSGGIYNEQFF
NA	TRBV18	TRBJ1-1	CASSPAYTEAFF
NA	TRBV5-4	TRBJ1-6	CASSQTTEDSPLHF
NA	TRBV5-1	TRBJ1-1	CASSLGQLEAFF
NA	TRBV29-1	TRBJ2-7	CSVEWGIGDEQYF
NA	TRBV5-4	TRBJ1-1	CASSLQGYTEAFF
NA	TRBV5-6	TRBJ1-2	CASSPGPPTINYGYTF
NA	TRBV6-5	TRBJ2-3	CASSYGAGVRDTQYF
NA	TRBV7-9	TRBJ2-3	CASSFPGASTDTQYF
TRBD1	TRBV2	TRBJ1-2	CANGQGAWYGYTF
NA	TRBV12-2	TRBJ2-5	CASRLTSGGRPWTQYF
NA	TRBV9	TRBJ1-2	CASSASWGPRGYTF
TRBD1	TRBV7-9	TRBJ1-4	CASSAGGYEKLFF
NA	TRBV12-5	TRBJ2-3	CASAPRDFQADTQYF
NA	TRBV7-9	TRBJ1-6	CASSLGRPLHF
TRBD2	TRBV9	TRBJ2-5	CASSLGGTSGGETQYF
NA	TRBV30	TRBJ2-5	CACPFRTNPYSQETQYF
NA	TRBV5-1	TRBJ2-3	CASSLGGADTQYF
NA	TRBV9	TRBJ1-5	CASSVEGGDQPQHF
TRBD1	TRBV2	TRBJ2-5	CASSVGTGGGETQYF
NA	TRBV5-6	TRBJ1-1	CASRRPGRTEAFF
NA	TRBV5-4	TRBJ1-1	CASSHDSTEAFF
NA	TRBV27	TRBJ1-3	CASSPGTGNTIYF
NA	TRBV10-3	TRBJ2-1	CAISEYFQGPQTNEQFF
NA	TRBV5-1	TRBJ2-2	CASSFQRAANTGELFF
TRBD1	TRBV28	TRBJ1-2	CASSRGQGPLSGGYTF
TRBD1	TRBV18	TRBJ1-2	CASSPPGQSWGGYTF
TRBD1	TRBV5-1	TRBJ2-3	CASSHPSDRGRVNTQYF
TRBD1	TRBV7-2	TRBJ1-4	CASSFGTANEKLFF
NA	TRBV30	TRBJ1-1	CAWRDFTGTTEAFF
NA	TRBV18	TRBJ1-2	CASSPEGLVERGYTF
NA	TRBV5-6	TRBJ2-3	CASSSRQPDTQYF
TRBD1	TRBV29-1	TRBJ2-3	CSVATGSSTDTQYF
NA	TRBV11-2	TRBJ2-7	CASSLVGPSSEQYF
NA	TRBV30	TRBJ1-2	CAYKEGVYGYTF
NA	TRBV20-1	TRBJ1-1	CSARAGDGAFF
NA	TRBV7-9	TRBJ1-3	CASSSGTNSGNTIYF
NA	TRBV10-2	TRBJ1-2	CASSENRAYGYTF
TRBD1	TRBV30	TRBJ1-4	CAWRDDRGTEKLFF
TRBD1	TRBV29-1	TRBJ2-3	CSSEGASSTDTQYF
TRBD2	TRBV2	TRBJ2-7	CASHDGSRGDEQYF
NA	TRBV10-3	TRBJ1-1	CAIRGQPNTEAFF
TRBD1	TRBV7-9	TRBJ1-1	CASSLATGLEAFF
TRBD2	TRBV6-4	TRBJ2-1	CASSVLTTGTRGSEQFF